This TCR beta chain was sequenced in a study of CD8 T cells in Susac syndrome. The CDR3 consists of 16 residues. The V gene's germline CDR1 is KGHDR and CDR2 SFDVKD. With 3 bases removed from V and 2 bases from J, the gap between germline ends came to 12 bases. Random hexamers served to reverse transcribe roughly 0.45 to 1 ug RNA. The amplification used immunoSEQ multiplex PCR on TCR beta CDR3; it spanned 54 Vbeta and 13 Jbeta. TCRdb reprocessed the immunoSEQ multiplex PCR reads via MiXCR and lists one record per CDR3 protein. Among roughly 120,000 distinct CDR3 sequences, approximately 93% were seen once, and the ten largest hold roughly 0.3%. Sequencing of TCR beta drew on CD8+ and CD4+ T cells from blood. The multiple sclerosis controls comprised treatment-naive patients whose relapsing-remitting disease was stable or active. Purification of the CD8+ and CD4+ T cells relied on negative isolation, and TEMRA cells underwent FACS enrichment.

The receptor's source is a human donor with multiple sclerosis. Sequencing was done on a sample of CD8+ T cells from PBMCs. The V call is TRBV24-1, the J call TRBJ2-2; possible D gene TRBD2, 6 bases. The CDR3 reads CATSDLYSGNTGELFF. CDR3 sequence (DNA): TGTGCCACCAGTGATCTTTATAGCGGAAACACCGGGGAGCTGTTTTTT.